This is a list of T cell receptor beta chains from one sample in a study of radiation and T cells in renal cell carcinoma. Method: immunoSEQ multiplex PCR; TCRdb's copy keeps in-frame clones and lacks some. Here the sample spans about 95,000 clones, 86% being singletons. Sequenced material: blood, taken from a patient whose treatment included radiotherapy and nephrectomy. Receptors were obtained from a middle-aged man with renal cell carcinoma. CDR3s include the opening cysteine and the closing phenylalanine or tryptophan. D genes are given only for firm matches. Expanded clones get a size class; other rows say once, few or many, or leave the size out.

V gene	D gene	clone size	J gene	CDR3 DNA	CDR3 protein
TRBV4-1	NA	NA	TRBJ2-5	TGCGCCAGCAGCCAACAACTCCGGGAGACCCAGTACTTC	CASSQQLRETQYF
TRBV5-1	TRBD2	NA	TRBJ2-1	TGCGCCAGCAGCGATCTAACTAGCGGGGCAGACAATGAGCAGTTCTTC	CASSDLTSGADNEQFF
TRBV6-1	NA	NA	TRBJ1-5	TGTGCCAGCAAGTACAGGGTAAATCAGCCCCAGCATTTT	CASKYRVNQPQHF
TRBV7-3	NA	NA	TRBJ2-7	TGTGCCAGCAGCGCGGGTCCGGGAAGGGAGCAGTACTTC	CASSAGPGREQYF
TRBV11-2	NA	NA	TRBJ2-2	TGTGCCAGCAGCTTAGGTCTAGGGCAGAACACCGGGGAGCTGTTTTTT	CASSLGLGQNTGELFF
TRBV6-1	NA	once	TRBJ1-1	TGTGCCAGCAGTGAAGGCGAAGGGTGGAACACTGAAGCTTTCTTT	CASSEGEGWNTEAFF
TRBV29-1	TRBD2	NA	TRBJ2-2	TGCAGCGTTGCCCGTTCCGGGACTAGCGGTCCCGGGGAGCTGTTTTTT	CSVARSGTSGPGELFF
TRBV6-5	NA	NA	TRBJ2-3	TGTGCCAGCAGACCCTCCTCTAGCATCTATACGCAGTATTTT	CASRPSSSIYTQYF
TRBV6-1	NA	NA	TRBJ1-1	TGTGCCAGCAGGGCCCGGGGCGAAGCTTTCTTT	CASRARGEAFF
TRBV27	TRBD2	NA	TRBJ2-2	TGTGCCAGCAGTGAGGGACTAGCGGGATCCACCGGGGAGCTGTTTTTT	CASSEGLAGSTGELFF
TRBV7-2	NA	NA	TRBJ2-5	TGTGCCAGCAGCTCGTCTGGGGGCTCGGAGACCCAGTACTTC	CASSSSGGSETQYF
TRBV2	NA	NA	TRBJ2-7	TGTGCCAGCGGGGGGGCCGAGTTGTACTTC	CASGGAELYF
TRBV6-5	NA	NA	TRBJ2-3	TGTGCCAGCAGTTACTCCTTGTATCCCGTCGCAGATACGCAGTATTTT	CASSYSLYPVADTQYF
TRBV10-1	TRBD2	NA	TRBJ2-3	TGCGCCAGCAGTGTCAACGAGAAGGGACTAGCGGGAGTCACAGATACGCAGTATTTT	CASSVNEKGLAGVTDTQYF
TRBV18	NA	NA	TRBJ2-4	TGTGCCAGCTCACCATTTCGGGACGGCCACATTCAGTACTTC	CASSPFRDGHIQYF
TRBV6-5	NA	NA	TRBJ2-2	TGTGCCAGCAGTTACCCCCACACCGGGGAGCTGTTTTTT	CASSYPHTGELFF
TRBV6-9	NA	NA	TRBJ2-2	TGTGCCAGCAGAGAAAACACCGGGGAGCTGTTTTTT	CASRENTGELFF
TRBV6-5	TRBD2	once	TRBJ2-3	TGTGCCAGCATCGCGGGGGGGGCTGATACGCAGTATTTT	CASIAGGADTQYF
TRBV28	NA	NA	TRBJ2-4	TGTGCCAGCACCCCCCCCAGCGGGTGGGCCAAAAACATTCAGTACTTC	CASTPPSGWAKNIQYF
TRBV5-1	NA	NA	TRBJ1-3	TGCGCCAGCAGCTGGGGACCTGGAAACACCATATATTTT	CASSWGPGNTIYF
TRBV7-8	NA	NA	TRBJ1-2	TGTGCCAGCAGCTTAGGCACAGCCGTTCTATTGGGCTACACCTTC	CASSLGTAVLLGYTF
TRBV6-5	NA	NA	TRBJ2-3	TGTGCCAGCACCCTCAGAGACTATACGACAGATACGCAGTATTTT	CASTLRDYTTDTQYF
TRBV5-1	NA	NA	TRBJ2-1	TGCGCCAGCAGCTTGGCCTGGGACAATGAGCAGTTCTTC	CASSLAWDNEQFF
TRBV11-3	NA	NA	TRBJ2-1	TGTGCCAGCAGCCGAACATCCGGGACGGCCTCCTACAATGAGCAGTTCTTC	CASSRTSGTASYNEQFF
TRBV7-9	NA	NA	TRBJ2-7	TGTGCCAGCAGCTTCCCAGGCTACGAGCAGTACTTC	CASSFPGYEQYF
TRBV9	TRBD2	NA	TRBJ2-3	TGTGCCAGCAGCTATGGACTAGCGGGCCAAAGCACAGATACGCAGTATTTT	CASSYGLAGQSTDTQYF
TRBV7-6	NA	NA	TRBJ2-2	TGTGCCAGCAGGTCAACTAGCACCGGGGAGCTGTTTTTT	CASRSTSTGELFF
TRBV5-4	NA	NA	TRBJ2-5	TGTGCCAGCAGCTTGGAGGATTGGGGAAGGGAGACCCAGTACTTC	CASSLEDWGRETQYF
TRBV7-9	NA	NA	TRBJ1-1	TGTGCCAGCAGCCTGCGGGGAGCTTTGAACACTGAAGCTTTCTTT	CASSLRGALNTEAFF
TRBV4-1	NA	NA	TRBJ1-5	TGCGCCAGCAGCCAAGTTGGTCAGGACAATCAGCCCCAGCATTTT	CASSQVGQDNQPQHF
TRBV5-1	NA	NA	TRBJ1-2	TGCGCCAGCAGCTTCTCTCAGGGAGACTATGGCTACACCTTC	CASSFSQGDYGYTF
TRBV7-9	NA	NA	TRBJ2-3	TGTGCCAGCAGCTATGGTGGGAGCGCTCCAGATACGCAGTATTTT	CASSYGGSAPDTQYF
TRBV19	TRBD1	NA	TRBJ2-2	TGTGCCATTAGGGACAGGACCACCGGGGAGCTGTTTTTT	CAIRDRTTGELFF
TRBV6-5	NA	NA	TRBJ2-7	TGTGCCAGCAGAGCGACAGATCCCTACGAGCAGTACTTC	CASRATDPYEQYF
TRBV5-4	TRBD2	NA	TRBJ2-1	TGTGCCAGCAGTGCGAGCGGGGGCTCCTACAATGAGCAGTTCTTC	CASSASGGSYNEQFF
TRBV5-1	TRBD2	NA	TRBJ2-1	TGCGCCAGCAGCTCTCCACTAGCGGGAGTAGCAAATGAGCAGTTCTTC	CASSSPLAGVANEQFF
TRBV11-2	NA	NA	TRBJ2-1	TGTGCCAGCAGCTTAGCGGCCTACAATGAGCAGTTCTTC	CASSLAAYNEQFF
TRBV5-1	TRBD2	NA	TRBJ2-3	TGCGCCAGCAGCTTGGAAGGGCGGGAGGGCACTGATACGCAGTATTTT	CASSLEGREGTDTQYF
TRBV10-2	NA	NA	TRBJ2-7	TGCGCCAGCAGTGAGACCTACGAGCAGTACTTC	CASSETYEQYF
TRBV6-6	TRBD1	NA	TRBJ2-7	TGTGCCAGCAGTAGTCCCGGACAGGCCTACGAGCAGTACTTC	CASSSPGQAYEQYF
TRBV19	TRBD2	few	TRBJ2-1	TGTGCCAGTAGTACCGGGACTAGCGGGAGTGCGCAGTTCTTC	CASSTGTSGSAQFF
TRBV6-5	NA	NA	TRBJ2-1	TGTGCCAGCAGTTATGGGGAAGGGTACAATGAGCAGTTCTTC	CASSYGEGYNEQFF
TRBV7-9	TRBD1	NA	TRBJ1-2	TGTGCCAGCAGCCCCCAGGGGGCGGACTATGGCTACACCTTC	CASSPQGADYGYTF
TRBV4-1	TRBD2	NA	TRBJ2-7	TGCGCCAGCAGCCTATCTATAGCGGGAGGCACCCCCTACGAGCAGTACTTC	CASSLSIAGGTPYEQYF
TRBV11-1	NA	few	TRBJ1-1	TGTGCCAGCAGCTTCACGGGGAACACTGAAGCTTTCTTT	CASSFTGNTEAFF
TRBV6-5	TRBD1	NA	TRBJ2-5	TGTGCCAGCAGTTACGACAGGGGATCGCAAGAGACCCAGTACTTC	CASSYDRGSQETQYF
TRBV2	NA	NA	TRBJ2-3	TGTGCCAGCAGTCCGGACCGCCGGGGAGATACGCAGTATTTT	CASSPDRRGDTQYF
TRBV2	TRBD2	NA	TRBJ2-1	TGTGCCAGTTGCCGGACTAGCGGGATCAATGAGCAGTTCTTC	CASCRTSGINEQFF
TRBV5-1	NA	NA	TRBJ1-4	TGCGCCAGCAGCTTGACGGACAGCGGTGAAAAACTGTTTTTT	CASSLTDSGEKLFF
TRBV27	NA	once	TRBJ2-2	TGTGCCAGCAGTTTAGTAGACAGGAACACCGGGGAGCTGTTTTTT	CASSLVDRNTGELFF
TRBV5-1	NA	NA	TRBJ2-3	TGCGCCAGCAGCTTGGTGATAGCAGATACGCAGTATTTT	CASSLVIADTQYF
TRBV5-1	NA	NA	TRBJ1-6	TGCGCCAGCAGCTCGTGGGGGGCGGATAATTCACCCCTCCACTTT	CASSSWGADNSPLHF
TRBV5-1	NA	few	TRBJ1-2	TGCGCCAGCAAGACCACAGGGAAAGGGAATGGCTACACCTTC	CASKTTGKGNGYTF